The 29 T cell receptor beta chains reported below all come from one sample, sequenced in a study of blood T cell repertoires in COVID-19. Only in-frame clones appear in the TCRdb table, and some are missing; sequencing was by immunoSEQ multiplex PCR. Here the sample spans a few hundred thousand clones, nearly 90% being singletons. Sequencing input: peripheral blood. The receptors stem from an older woman with COVID-19, enrolled during active disease.

The chain carries TRBV15 and TRBJ2-5, with a possible D match to TRBD2 (6 bases). In germline, CDR1 is LNHNV, CDR2 YYDKDF (reference sequence). The V end lost 5 bases, the J end lost 2 bases, and 12 bases lay between the germline ends. There are 14 residues in the CDR3. The CDR3 DNA is TGTGCCACCAGCCCGCTAGGAGGGCAAGAGACCCAGTACTTC. It translates to CATSPLGGQETQYF.

A remark on this clone: The junction differs from germline at one of its ends, possibly a read error. The chain uses TRBV6-2 or TRBV6-3 and TRBJ2-7; D may be TRBD1 (5 bases). Germline CDR1 is MNHEY and CDR2 is SVGEGT. The CDR3 has 12 residues. The CDR3 loop reads CASSYSDTRQDF. As DNA, the CDR3 is TGTGCCAGCAGTTACTCGGACACCAGACAAGACTTC.

This rearrangement joins TRBV5-1 to TRBJ2-3; D gene ambiguous. There are 13 residues in the CDR3. V was shortened by 4 bases and J by 0 bases, with 6 bases between the two germline ends. CDR1 is SGHRS, CDR2 YFSETQ, per germline. The CDR3 here is CASSPESTDTQYF. DNA of the CDR3: TGCGCCAGCAGCCCGGAGAGCACAGATACGCAGTATTTT.

V is TRBV19 and J is TRBJ2-5, with 11 bases identical to TRBD1. Unmatched junction bases numbered 8, after V lost 4 bases and J lost 4 bases. This CDR3 is 16 amino acids long. The germline V gene encodes CDR1 LNHDA and CDR2 SQIVND (reference sequence). The CDR3, as DNA: TGTGCCAGTAGTACCCGGACAGGGGGCTTGTCAGAGACCCAGTACTTC. This gives the protein CASSTRTGGLSETQYF.

This sequence joins TRBV7-8 and TRBJ1-2, with a weak D call TRBD1 (6 bases). V lost 6 bases to trimming and J lost 1 base, with 12 bases between them. Germline-derived CDR1 and CDR2 are SGHVS and FQNEAQ. This CDR3 has 14 amino acids. The CDR3 DNA reads as TGTGCCAGCAGTTCTAGGGGGATTAACTATGGCTACACCTTC. It is translated as CASSSRGINYGYTF.

V gene TRBV4-3 combines with J gene TRBJ1-2, with TRBD1 matching over 7 bases. The V and J ends lost 0 bases and 8 bases, in that order; junction bases with no gene match: 3. Germline assignment: CDR1 LGHNA and CDR2 YSLEER. The CDR3 totals 13 residues. The CDR3 loop is CASSQEDREGYTF. In DNA form, the CDR3 reads TGCGCCAGCAGCCAAGAAGACAGGGAGGGCTACACCTTC.

This clone was detected a few times. This chain links TRBV27 with TRBJ1-5, with TRBD1 matching over 9 bases. The CDR3 runs 17 residues. Germline assignment: CDR1 MNHEY and CDR2 SMNVEV (reference sequence). The V segment lost 5 bases and the J segment 0 bases; nucleotides outside the gene matches: 8. The CDR3 protein is CASSQRGTGYSNQPQHF. In nucleotides, the CDR3 is TGTGCCAGCAGTCAAAGAGGGACAGGGTATAGCAATCAGCCCCAGCATTTT.

V is TRBV19 and J is TRBJ1-2; the D is unclear. Per germline, CDR1 LNHDA and CDR2 SQIVND (reference sequence). Trimming stripped 5 bases from V and 2 bases from J, with 12 bases between. The CDR3 is made up of 14 amino acids. The CDR3 spells CASSPRYANYGYTF. The CDR3 DNA reads as TGTGCCAGTAGTCCCAGGTACGCGAACTATGGCTACACCTTC.

The rearrangement links TRBV5-1 to TRBJ1-6; 7 nucleotides align to TRBD1. Germline assignment: CDR1 SGHRS and CDR2 YFSETQ. The CDR3 extends over 14 amino acids. V gave up 3 bases and J gave up 4 bases; unmatched junction bases: 1. The CDR3 loop reads CASSSGQYNSPLHF. The CDR3 region has the DNA TGCGCCAGCAGCTCGGGACAGTATAATTCACCCCTCCACTTT. The full variable domain, in which reference TRBV5-1 and TRBJ1-6 provide the parts outside the CDR3, is KAGVTQTPRYLIKTRGQQVTLSCSPISGHRSVSWYQQTPGQGLQFLFEYFSETQRNKGNFPGRFSGRQFSNSRSEMNVSTLELGDSALYLCASSSGQYNSPLHFGNGTRLTVT.

The chain links TRBV6-1 to TRBJ1-2; 7 positions agree with TRBD1. Unmatched junction bases numbered 9, after V lost 4 bases and J lost 4 bases. CDR3 length: 15 amino acids. The V gene's germline CDR1 is MNHNS and CDR2 SASEGT. CDR3 protein: CASSVGDRESYGYTF. CDR3 coding DNA: TGTGCCAGCAGTGTAGGAGACAGGGAATCCTATGGCTACACCTTC.

V usage is TRBV6-6 and J usage is TRBJ2-1, with 11 bases matching TRBD2. The trim removed 8 bases at V and 6 bases at J, leaving 3 bases unmatched. Germline V gene lookup returns CDR1 MNHNY and CDR2 SVGAGI (reference sequence). This CDR3 spans 13 amino acids. The CDR3 is CASGLAGFNEQFF. The CDR3 region has the DNA TGTGCCAGCGGACTAGCGGGCTTCAATGAGCAGTTCTTC.

This clone was seen more than once but under ten times. The rearrangement joins TRBV9 to TRBJ2-2, with TRBD1 matching 9 bases. Germline assignment: CDR1 SGDLS and CDR2 YYNGEE. The CDR3 is 15 residues long. The V gene end was trimmed by 2 bases and the J gene end by 5 bases; junction bases not matched to a gene: 4. CDR3 sequence (DNA): TGTGCCAGCAGCGTGGGACAGGGTTGGACCGGGGAGCTGTTTTTT. As protein: CASSVGQGWTGELFF.

The sample holds one count of this clone. The genes are TRBV5-4 and TRBJ1-2; 9 bases agree with TRBD1. CDR1 and CDR2 from the germline V gene are SGHNT and YYREEE (reference sequence). The CDR3 contains 16 residues. Unmatched junction bases numbered 13, after V lost 7 bases and J lost 3 bases. The CDR3 spells CASVFKPGQGHYGYTF. In DNA, the CDR3 is TGTGCCAGCGTCTTTAAACCGGGACAGGGCCACTATGGCTACACCTTC.

The rearrangement joins TRBV21-1 to TRBJ1-1. TRBV21-1 is a documented pseudogene. The CDR3 has 20 amino acids. The DNA for the CDR3 is TGTGCCAGCAGGCGGGAAGGGGAGCGGCAGGGAGTTCAAATTGACACTGAAGCTTTCTTT. This translates into CASRREGERQGVQIDTEAFF.

As DNA, the CDR3 is TGCGCCAGCAGCCAAGATAAGGGGACCGGGGAGCTGTTTTTT. Translation gives CASSQDKGTGELFF. The J gene is TRBJ2-2, the V gene TRBV4-3, with D perhaps matching TRBD1 (5 bases). The CDR3 runs 14 residues. From germline, CDR1 is LGHNA and CDR2 YSLEER. The ends were cut back, 0 bases at V and 5 bases at J, with 7 bases in the middle.

This rearrangement joins TRBV19 to TRBJ1-1, with no clear D. Germline V CDR1 and CDR2: LNHDA, SQIVND (reference sequence). V lost 7 bases, J lost 1 base, and 16 bases lay in between. The CDR3 runs to 15 residues. The CDR3 nucleotides are TGTGCCAGTATCCCCGGCCAGGCGACGAACACTGAAGCTTTCTTT. Its protein product is CASIPGQATNTEAFF.

This clone showed up just once. This chain uses TRBV19 with TRBJ2-5; 10 bases map to TRBD1. The V gene end was trimmed by 4 bases and the J gene end by 7 bases; junction bases not matched to a gene: 6. This CDR3 spans 14 amino acids. Germline V gives CDR1 LNHDA, CDR2 SQIVND (reference sequence). This chain's CDR3 is CASSNSGTGVTQYF. In DNA, the CDR3 is TGTGCCAGTAGTAACTCCGGGACAGGGGTGACCCAGTACTTC.

The chain recombines TRBV15 with TRBJ1-2, with D maybe TRBD1 (6 bases). The CDR3 is 14 amino acids. The ends were cut back, 5 bases at V and 4 bases at J, with 14 bases in the middle. CDR1 is LNHNV, CDR2 YYDKDF, per germline (reference sequence). The CDR3 is CATSAQGVGYGYTF. The CDR3 nucleotides read TGTGCCACCAGCGCACAGGGTGTCGGCTATGGCTACACCTTC.

V is TRBV5-1 and J is TRBJ1-1; 8 nucleotides align to TRBD1. V trimming: 1 base; J trimming: 1 base; junction bases outside the gene matches: 3. Germline CDR1 SGHRS, CDR2 YFSETQ. This CDR3 spans 15 amino acids. This chain's CDR3 is CASSLTQGANTEAFF. The DNA of the CDR3 is TGCGCCAGCAGCTTGACGCAGGGGGCGAACACTGAAGCTTTCTTT.

The chain recombines TRBV6-6 with TRBJ2-5; 7 nucleotides agree with TRBD1. This CDR3 is built from 14 residues. Germline V gene data show CDR1 as MNHNY and CDR2 as SVGAGI (reference sequence). With V trimmed by 7 bases and J by 4 bases, 9 bases remained unmatched. Here the CDR3 reads CASTFTGDRETQYF. The DNA for the CDR3 is TGTGCCAGCACCTTCACAGGGGACCGAGAGACCCAGTACTTC.

This chain uses TRBV10-3 with TRBJ1-2; TRBD1 matches at 7 bases. Looked up from germline, CDR1 is ENHRY and CDR2 is SYGVKD. The CDR3 is 15 residues long. The V segment lost 3 bases and the J segment 4 bases; nucleotides outside the gene matches: 8. The CDR3 nucleotides are TGTGCCATCAGTGACCGAAACAGGGGCCCCTATGGCTACACCTTC. Translating it yields CAISDRNRGPYGYTF.

This chain joins TRBV9 and TRBJ2-3; D might be TRBD2 (6 bases). Trimming left V 3 bases short and J 0 bases short, with 17 bases between. The CDR3 is 17 residues long. CDR1 and CDR2 from the germline V gene are SGDLS and YYNGEE. The CDR3 loop is CASSEGPSGPSTDTQYF. In DNA form, the CDR3 reads TGTGCCAGCAGCGAGGGGCCCAGCGGGCCTAGCACAGATACGCAGTATTTT. The whole variable domain, filled in from reference TRBV9 and TRBJ2-3, reads DSGVTQTPKHLITATGQRVTLRCSPRSGDLSVYWYQQSLDQGLQFLIQYYNGEERAKGNILERFSAQQFPDLHSELNLSSLELGDSALYFCASSEGPSGPSTDTQYFGPGTRLTVL.

The chain joins TRBV7-8 to TRBJ1-1; a possible D gene is TRBD1 (6 bases). Germline loops: CDR1 SGHVS, CDR2 FQNEAQ. The CDR3 contains 14 residues. V was pared by 5 bases and J by 5 bases, with 15 bases between. The CDR3 region has the DNA TGTGCCAGCAGCCCCCGGAGGGGGGGGACTGAAGCTTTCTTT. Protein product: CASSPRRGGTEAFF.

The chain employs TRBV7-9 and TRBJ1-2, with TRBD1 matching 11 bases. The V segment lost 5 bases and the J segment 5 bases; nucleotides outside the gene matches: 10. The germline V gene encodes CDR1 SEHNR and CDR2 FQNEAQ (reference sequence). This CDR3 has 16 residues. The CDR3 sequence: CASSLLAGQGAYGYTF. In DNA form, the CDR3 reads TGTGCCAGCAGCCTCCTTGCCGGACAGGGGGCTTATGGCTACACCTTC.

The chain combines TRBV19 with TRBJ2-2; tentative D call: TRBD2 (6 bases). The CDR3 runs 16 residues. V was clipped by 6 bases and J by 4 bases, with 18 bases between them. CDR1 and CDR2 from the germline V gene are LNHDA and SQIVND (reference sequence). The CDR3 here is CASSPDMRGRTGELFF. CDR3 nucleotide sequence: TGTGCCAGTAGCCCTGATATGCGGGGTCGCACCGGGGAGCTGTTTTTT.

The rearrangement uses TRBV7-2 and TRBJ2-2, with 8 bases matching TRBD2. The germline CDR1 and CDR2 sequences are SGHTA and FQGNSA. This CDR3 spans 16 amino acids. V shed 1 base, J shed 6 bases, and the junction held 7 bases outside the gene matches. CDR3 nucleotide sequence: TGTGCCAGCAGCTTAGGGCGAGCGGGGGTTGCCGGGGAGCTGTTTTTT. Translation gives CASSLGRAGVAGELFF.

V is TRBV2 and J is TRBJ1-2; 7 bases fit TRBD1. CDR3 size: 12 residues. Germline assignment: CDR1 SNHLY and CDR2 FYNNEI. V gave up 7 bases and J gave up 8 bases; unmatched junction bases: 7. CDR3 in DNA: TGTGCCAGCACCCCCCGGACAGGCGGCTACACCTTC. Protein sequence: CASTPRTGGYTF.

The rearrangement uses TRBV24-1 and TRBJ2-2, with 11 bases that match TRBD1. Germline CDR1 KGHDR, CDR2 SFDVKD. This CDR3 spans 16 amino acids. Trimming took 4 bases from V and 7 from J; bases not matched to a gene: 7. The CDR3 nucleotides read TGTGCCACCAGTGACCCCAGGACAGGGGGCTTCGGGGAGCTGTTTTTT. This translates into CATSDPRTGGFGELFF.

The chain couples TRBV4-3 to TRBJ1-1, with D unclear. Germline lookup yields CDR1 LGHNA and CDR2 YSLEER. The length of the CDR3 is 13 residues. V was cut by 4 bases and J by 5 bases, with 11 bases left in between. Written as DNA, the CDR3 is TGCGCCAGCAGCCTTCAATCAGATACTGAAGCTTTCTTT. Translated, it gives CASSLQSDTEAFF.